This T cell receptor beta chain emerged from a study of blood T cell repertoires in COVID-19. Across the whole study: COVID-19 samples, acute and convalescent, were from the United States, Italy and Spain. Sources were T cells, B-cell-depleted T cells, or PBMCs; the material itself was cDNA or gDNA.

In the study's own analysis: Amplification of reference gene primers provided the estimated nucleated cell counts. The table came from immunoSEQ multiplex PCR; TCRdb's copy has only in-frame clones and leaves some out. That table furnishes V, J and clone size, whereas the DNA furnished D and trimming. The sample includes a few hundred thousand clones, more than 85% of them seen just once. The table lists this clone with a count of one. Trimming removed 2 bases from V and 8 bases from J, with 9 bases in between. The CDR3 has 12 residues. The sequence came from a woman in her 70s with active or convalescent COVID-19. The rearrangement joins TRBV12-3 or TRBV12-4 to TRBJ1-1, with D tentatively TRBD1 (5 bases). Specimen: peripheral blood. The CDR3 nucleotides read TGTGCCAGCAGTTTAAGGGGTTGGGAAGCTTTCTTT. Encoded protein: CASSLRGWEAFF.